These 27 T cell receptor beta chains share one sample of origin, sequenced in a study of blood T cells in healthy people across ages. Through a sample-barcoded 5' primer and a J-beta primer mix, a second PCR was run for roughly 7 to 12 cycles. TCRdb re-called the 5' RACE reads through MiXCR, storing one row per CDR3 protein. The sample has approximately 800,000 distinct CDR3 sequences, 50% to 65% seen once; the top ten hold about two fifths. The sequenced sample consisted of blood. The receptors were gathered from an elderly man in good health.

This chain connects TRBV29-1 to TRBJ2-5; weak D call: TRBD2 (5 bases). There are 13 residues in the CDR3. The V gene lost 7 bases and the J gene lost 4 bases, with 16 bases spanning the gap. CDR1 SQVTM and CDR2 ANQGSEA come from the germline V gene. The DNA for the CDR3 is TGCAGCGAGACACAAGCGGTTGGAGAGACCCAGTACTTC. It encodes CSETQAVGETQYF.

The V and J genes are TRBV5-6 and TRBJ1-1; TRBD1 matches 8 bases. CDR3 length equals 13 residues. Trimming at V came to 5 bases and at J to 6 bases, leaving 6 bases not matched to a gene. The germline V gene encodes CDR1 SGHDT and CDR2 YYEEEE. CDR3 DNA sequence: TGTGCCAGCAGTCCAGGGGGCCGCGCTGAAGCTTTCTTT. This translates into CASSPGGRAEAFF.

The genes are TRBV5-1 and TRBJ2-1, with D perhaps TRBD2 (6 bases). With 4 bases removed from V and 5 bases from J, the gap between germline ends came to 16 bases. Germline CDR1 is SGHRS and CDR2 is YFSETQ. The CDR3 consists of 15 residues. The CDR3 nucleotides are TGCGCCAGCAGCCTTCGGCGGAGGGGTAACAATGAGCAGTTCTTC. It specifies CASSLRRRGNNEQFF.

The chain links TRBV7-2 to TRBJ1-2; 9 bases agree with TRBD1. The germline gives CDR1 SGHTA, CDR2 FQGNSA. The ends lost 5 bases at V and 8 bases at J; junction bases unmatched: 9. The CDR3 is 14 amino acids. The CDR3 sequence: CASSPGQGIDGYTF. The DNA for the CDR3 is TGTGCCAGCAGCCCCGGACAGGGGATAGACGGCTACACCTTC.

A word on this clonotype: It may be a read error: a sequence one base away is much more abundant. The rearrangement links TRBV7-9 to TRBJ2-7; D might be TRBD2 (5 bases). This CDR3 is 13 amino acids long. Germline V lookup: CDR1 SEHNR, CDR2 FQNEAQ (reference sequence). V was clipped by 2 bases and J by 3 bases, with 8 bases between them. CDR3 DNA sequence: TGTGCCAGCAGCTTACACGGGGACTACGAGCAGTACTTC. Encoded protein: CASSLHGDYEQYF. The full variable domain, rest sourced from reference TRBV7-9 and TRBJ2-7, is DTGVSQNPRHKITKRGQNVTFRCDPISEHNRLYWYRQTLGQGPEFLTYFQNEAQLEKSRLLSDRFSAERPKGSFSTLEIQRTEQGDSAMYLCASSLHGDYEQYFGPGTRLTVT.

The chain employs TRBV11-2 and TRBJ2-1; possible D gene TRBD2, 5 bases. Trimming took 5 bases from V and 3 from J, leaving 8 bases between them. Germline CDR1 and CDR2: SGHAT and FQNNGV. There are 13 residues in the CDR3. The DNA for the CDR3 is TGTGCCAGCAGCCCCGGGAACTACAATGAGCAGTTCTTC. Protein sequence: CASSPGNYNEQFF. Full variable domain (rest looked up from reference TRBV11-2 and TRBJ2-1): EAGVAQSPRYKIIEKRQSVAFWCNPISGHATLYWYQQILGQGPKLLIQFQNNGVVDDSQLPKDRFSAERLKGVDSTLKIQPAKLEDSAVYLCASSPGNYNEQFFGPGTRLTVL.

This clonotype was seen a few times. The rearrangement links TRBV9 to TRBJ2-7; D is possibly TRBD2 (6 bases). CDR3 length equals 15 residues. The V end was cut by 0 bases, the J end by 5 bases, with 15 bases between. CDR1 is SGDLS, CDR2 YYNGEE, per germline. The CDR3 DNA is TGTGCCAGCAGCGTAGTCGGGGGAGCGGTCGACGAGCAGTACTTC. Its protein is CASSVVGGAVDEQYF.

The rearrangement uses TRBV27 and TRBJ2-4, with 7 positions matching TRBD2. V lost 4 bases to trimming and J lost 2 bases; unmatched junction nucleotides: 8. The CDR3 runs 16 residues. Germline assignment: CDR1 MNHEY and CDR2 SMNVEV (reference sequence). The CDR3 sequence is CASSSAGEGTKNIQYF. Here the CDR3 DNA reads TGTGCCAGCAGTTCGGCGGGGGAAGGGACCAAAAACATTCAGTACTTC.

In its sample, this clonotype was seen a few times. The gene calls are TRBV3-1 and TRBJ2-7; possibly TRBD1 or TRBD2 for D (5 bases each). This CDR3 has 13 amino acids. Trimming cost V 2 bases and J 6 bases, with 11 bases left between them. Germline CDR1 LGHDT, CDR2 YNNKEL (reference sequence). CDR3 loop: CASSQTDGGEQYF. The CDR3 DNA reads as TGTGCCAGCAGCCAAACTGATGGGGGCGAGCAGTACTTC.

This chain connects TRBV20-1 to TRBJ1-1; D remains ambiguous. Germline lookup yields CDR1 DFQATT and CDR2 SNEGSKA (reference sequence). The V gene lost 3 bases and the J gene lost 4 bases, with 9 bases spanning the gap. The CDR3 has 12 amino acids. Written as DNA, the CDR3 is TGCAGTGCTAGTGGTGGGCTCACTGAAGCTTTCTTT. Translating it yields CSASGGLTEAFF.

V is TRBV20-1 and J is TRBJ2-4; TRBD1 matches at 9 bases. Germline V gene data show CDR1 as DFQATT and CDR2 as SNEGSKA (reference sequence). Trimming at V came to 0 bases and at J to 9 bases, leaving 12 bases not matched to a gene. The CDR3 length is 16 residues. The CDR3 spells CSARDYAGTGWSIQYF. CDR3 DNA sequence: TGCAGTGCTAGAGATTACGCGGGGACAGGGTGGAGCATTCAGTACTTC.

Notes on this clonotype: At one boundary the junction diverges from the germline segment, which might be a read error. V usage is TRBV12-3 or TRBV12-4 and J usage is TRBJ2-1, with D hard to call. This CDR3 has 13 amino acids. The CDR3 coding sequence is TGTGCCAGCAGCCCTAACTCCGACAATGAGCAGTTCTTC. Its translation is CASSPNSDNEQFF.

V is TRBV5-1 and J is TRBJ2-2; D is tentatively TRBD1 or TRBD2 (5 bases each). The CDR3 is 16 residues long. CDR1 is SGHRS and CDR2 is YFSETQ in the germline V gene. V lost 3 bases to trimming and J lost 3 bases, with 15 bases between them. CDR3 coding DNA: TGCGCCAGCAGCTCGGGTCTTAGAGGGGACACCGGGGAGCTGTTTTTT. The encoded protein is CASSSGLRGDTGELFF.

The genes are TRBV7-2 and TRBJ2-5; D gene ambiguous. Trimming left V 7 bases short and J 6 bases short, with 12 bases between. The germline gives CDR1 SGHTA, CDR2 FQGNSA. The CDR3 is made up of 12 amino acids. The CDR3 is CASTNFGQTQYF. The CDR3 coding sequence is TGTGCCAGCACTAACTTCGGCCAGACCCAGTACTTC.

This clonotype has a handful of counts. The V call is TRBV13, the J call TRBJ2-7; D remains ambiguous. The tail of the sequence fits TRBJ2-5 better, so the J call may be wrong. This CDR3 has 13 amino acids. Germline V gene data show CDR1 as PRHDT and CDR2 as FYEKMQ (reference sequence). The CDR3 DNA follows: TGTGCCAGCAGCCCCCGTGCTGCGGAGACCCAGTACTTC. This gives the protein CASSPRAAETQYF.

The CDR3 sequence is CASTKGQPGGATGELFF. DNA for the CDR3: TGTGCCAGCACTAAAGGCCAACCGGGCGGGGCGACCGGGGAGCTGTTTTTT. This chain connects TRBV6-1 to TRBJ2-2, with D possibly being TRBD2 (6 bases). V was trimmed by 7 bases and J by 5 bases, leaving 23 bases between them. This CDR3 comprises 17 residues. Germline CDR1 is MNHNS and CDR2 is SASEGT.

CDR3 loop: CASGTGTGYGYTF. As DNA, the CDR3 is TGTGCCAGCGGCACCGGGACAGGATATGGCTACACCTTC. The rearrangement joins TRBV7-9 to TRBJ1-2, with 8 positions matching TRBD1. CDR1 is SEHNR, CDR2 FQNEAQ, per germline (reference sequence). CDR3 length equals 13 residues. Unmatched junction bases numbered 7, after V lost 8 bases and J lost 5 bases. Filled out from reference TRBV7-9 and TRBJ1-2, the complete variable domain reads DTGVSQNPRHKITKRGQNVTFRCDPISEHNRLYWYRQTLGQGPEFLTYFQNEAQLEKSRLLSDRFSAERPKGSFSTLEIQRTEQGDSAMYLCASGTGTGYGYTFGSGTRLTVV.

In this sample, this clonotype turned up a few times. The chain links TRBV12-3 or TRBV12-4 to TRBJ2-3, with a tentative D call TRBD1 (6 bases). This CDR3 comprises 19 residues. Trimming took off 3 bases at V and 14 bases at J, with 36 bases between the two ends. This chain's CDR3 is CASSFRTFFEGEKHRYAYF. The CDR3 coding sequence is TGTGCCAGCAGTTTCCGCACGTTCTTCGAGGGGGAGAAACACAGATACGCGTATTTT.

The chain uses TRBV7-2 and TRBJ2-1; 16 nucleotides match TRBD2. Germline V gene lookup returns CDR1 SGHTA and CDR2 FQGNSA. V lost 4 bases to trimming and J lost 7 bases; unmatched junction nucleotides: 13. CDR3 size: 19 residues. CDR3 DNA: TGTGCCAGCAGCTCCATCCCGGGACTAGCGGGAGGGCCCTCGAATGAGCAGTTCTTC. Protein product: CASSSIPGLAGGPSNEQFF.

This chain joins TRBV5-1 and TRBJ2-2, with D maybe TRBD2 (7 bases). Germline V gives CDR1 SGHRS, CDR2 YFSETQ. This CDR3 is built from 16 residues. V lost 4 bases and J 0 bases, leaving 13 bases between the germline ends. CDR3 residues: CASSRSGTTNTGELFF. For the CDR3, the DNA is TGCGCCAGCAGCAGGAGCGGGACAACGAACACCGGGGAGCTGTTTTTT.

V is TRBV6-2 or TRBV6-3 and J is TRBJ1-5; 9 bases agree with TRBD1. The germline V gene has CDR1 MNHEY and CDR2 SVGEGT. This CDR3 has 17 amino acids. Trimming at V came to 6 bases and at J to 0 bases, leaving 9 bases not matched to a gene. The CDR3 sequence: CASSSGTGFYSNQPQHF. CDR3 bases: TGTGCCAGCAGCTCTGGGACAGGGTTTTATAGCAATCAGCCCCAGCATTTT.

This clonotype was counted only a few times. The V and J genes are TRBV6-5 and TRBJ2-7; no clear D gene. This CDR3 has 12 amino acids. Trimming removed 6 bases from V and 2 bases from J, with 8 bases in between. Germline assignment: CDR1 MNHEY and CDR2 SVGAGI. CDR3 in DNA: TGTGCCAGCAGCGGACGGACCTACGAGCAGTACTTC. Amino acids: CASSGRTYEQYF.

This clonotype showed up just once. The chain combines TRBV25-1 with TRBJ2-1; D is uncertain. There are 13 residues in the CDR3. CDR1 is MGHDK, CDR2 SYGVNS, per germline. The germline V and J ends were trimmed by 3 bases and 5 bases, with 8 bases remaining between them. CDR3 coding DNA: TGTGCCAGCAGTGAGCTATCAAACAATGAGCAGTTCTTC. Protein product: CASSELSNNEQFF.

The chain combines TRBV4-1 with TRBJ2-5; 8 bases agree with TRBD1. The V and J ends lost 3 bases and 12 bases, in that order; junction bases with no gene match: 12. Germline V gene sequence: CDR1 MGHRA, CDR2 YSYEKL. The CDR3 runs 14 residues. The CDR3 sequence: CASSHVRGRPIEYF. CDR3 sequence (DNA): TGCGCCAGCAGCCATGTCAGGGGGCGACCCATCGAGTACTTC.

The genes are TRBV20-1 and TRBJ2-3; possibly TRBD2 for D (6 bases). V was cut by 2 bases and J by 14 bases, with 26 bases left in between. Germline CDR1 and CDR2: DFQATT and SNEGSKA (reference sequence). The CDR3 totals 15 residues. DNA of the CDR3: TGCAGTGCTAGATATTTGTTGCGGGATCCGGGATACGCGTATTTT. Residues: CSARYLLRDPGYAYF.

The genes are TRBV9 and TRBJ2-2; 8 bases are shared with TRBD1. V was clipped by 0 bases and J by 1 base; unmatched bases: 5. CDR3 length equals 17 residues. CDR1 is SGDLS, CDR2 YYNGEE, per germline. As DNA, the CDR3 is TGTGCCAGCAGCGTAGCTGGGACAGGCCTGAACACCGGGGAGCTGTTTTTT. Translated, it gives CASSVAGTGLNTGELFF.

This sequence joins TRBV29-1 and TRBJ2-7; the match to TRBD2 covers 10 bases. The last part of the DNA fits TRBJ2-1 better; the J call may be wrong. The CDR3 extends over 12 amino acids. CDR1 SQVTM and CDR2 ANQGSEA come from the germline V gene. The CDR3 protein is CSVASGSGEQFF. CDR3 sequence (DNA): TGCAGCGTTGCTAGCGGGAGCGGTGAGCAGTTCTTC.